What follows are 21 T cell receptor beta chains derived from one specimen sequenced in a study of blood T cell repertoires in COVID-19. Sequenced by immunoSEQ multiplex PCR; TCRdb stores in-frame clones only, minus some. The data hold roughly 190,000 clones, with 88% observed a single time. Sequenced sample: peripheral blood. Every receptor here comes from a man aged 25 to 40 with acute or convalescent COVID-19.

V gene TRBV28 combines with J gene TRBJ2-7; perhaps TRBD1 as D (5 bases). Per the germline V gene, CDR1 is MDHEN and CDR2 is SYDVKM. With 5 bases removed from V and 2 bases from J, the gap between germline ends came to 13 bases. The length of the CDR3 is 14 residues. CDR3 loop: CASSATEAPYEQYF. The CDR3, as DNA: TGTGCCAGCAGTGCGACAGAAGCCCCCTACGAGCAGTACTTC.

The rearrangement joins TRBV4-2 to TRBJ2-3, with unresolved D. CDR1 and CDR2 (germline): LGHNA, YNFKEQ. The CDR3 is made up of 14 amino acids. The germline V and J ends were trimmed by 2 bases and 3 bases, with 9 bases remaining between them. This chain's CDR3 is CASSQKTGTDTQYF. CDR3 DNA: TGTGCCAGCAGCCAAAAAACGGGTACAGATACGCAGTATTTT.

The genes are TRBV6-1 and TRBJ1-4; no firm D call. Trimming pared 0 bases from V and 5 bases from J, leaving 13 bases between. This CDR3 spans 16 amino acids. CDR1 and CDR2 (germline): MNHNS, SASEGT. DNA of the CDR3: TGTGCCAGCAGTGAAGCGAGAAACCTCCCAAATGAAAAACTGTTTTTT. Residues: CASSEARNLPNEKLFF.

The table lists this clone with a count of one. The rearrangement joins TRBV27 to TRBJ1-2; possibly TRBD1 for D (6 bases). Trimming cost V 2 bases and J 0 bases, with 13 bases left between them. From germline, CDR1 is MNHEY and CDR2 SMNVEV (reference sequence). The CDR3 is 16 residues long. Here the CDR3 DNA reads TGTGCCAGCAGTTTAGGTGGGGGCACGGCTAACTATGGCTACACCTTC. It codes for CASSLGGGTANYGYTF.

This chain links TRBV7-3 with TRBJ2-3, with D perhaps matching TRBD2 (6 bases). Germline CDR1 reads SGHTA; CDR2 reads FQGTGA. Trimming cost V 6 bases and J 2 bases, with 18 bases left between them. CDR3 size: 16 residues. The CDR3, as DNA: TGTGCCAGCAGTCCTTGGGGGGTAGGGAACACAGATACGCAGTATTTT. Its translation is CASSPWGVGNTDTQYF.

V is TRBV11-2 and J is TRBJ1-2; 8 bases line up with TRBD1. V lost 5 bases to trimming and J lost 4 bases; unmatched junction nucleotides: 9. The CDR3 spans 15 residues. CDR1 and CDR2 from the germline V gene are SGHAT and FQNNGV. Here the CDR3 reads CASSDGTGILYGYTF. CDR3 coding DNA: TGTGCCAGCAGCGACGGGACAGGAATACTCTATGGCTACACCTTC. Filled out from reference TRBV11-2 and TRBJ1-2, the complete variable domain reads EAGVAQSPRYKIIEKRQSVAFWCNPISGHATLYWYQQILGQGPKLLIQFQNNGVVDDSQLPKDRFSAERLKGVDSTLKIQPAKLEDSAVYLCASSDGTGILYGYTFGSGTRLTVV.

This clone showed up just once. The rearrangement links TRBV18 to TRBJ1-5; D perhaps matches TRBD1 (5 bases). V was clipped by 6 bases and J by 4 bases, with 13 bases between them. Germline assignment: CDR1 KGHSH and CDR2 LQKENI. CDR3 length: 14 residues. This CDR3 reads CASSPSRTNQPQHF. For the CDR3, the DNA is TGTGCCAGCTCCCCGAGCAGGACAAATCAGCCCCAGCATTTT.

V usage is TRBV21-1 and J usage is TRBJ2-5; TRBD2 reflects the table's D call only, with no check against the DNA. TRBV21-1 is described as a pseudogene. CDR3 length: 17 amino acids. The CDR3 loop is CASSLQASGRRQETQYF. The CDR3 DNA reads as TGTGCCAGCAGCCTACAAGCCTCCGGGAGGCGGCAAGAGACCCAGTACTTC.

CDR3 DNA: TGTGCCAGCAGTATCGGGGGTGGGGGCACTGAAGCTTTCTTT. Its protein product is CASSIGGGGTEAFF. This sequence joins TRBV28 and TRBJ1-1; weak D call: TRBD1 (5 bases). The CDR3 length is 14 residues. Germline V gene sequence: CDR1 MDHEN, CDR2 SYDVKM. The V and J ends lost 5 bases and 4 bases respectively, with 14 bases between them.

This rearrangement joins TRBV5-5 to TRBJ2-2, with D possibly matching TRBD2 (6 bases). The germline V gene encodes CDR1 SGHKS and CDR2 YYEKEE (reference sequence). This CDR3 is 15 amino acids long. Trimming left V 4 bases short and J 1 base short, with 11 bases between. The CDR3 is CASSIGGMNTGELFF. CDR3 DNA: TGTGCCAGCAGCATCGGAGGGATGAACACCGGGGAGCTGTTTTTT.

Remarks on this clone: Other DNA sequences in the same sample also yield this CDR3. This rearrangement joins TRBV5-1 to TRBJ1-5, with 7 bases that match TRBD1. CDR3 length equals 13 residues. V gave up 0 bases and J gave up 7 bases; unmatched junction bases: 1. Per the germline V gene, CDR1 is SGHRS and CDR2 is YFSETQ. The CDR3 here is CASSLAGGQPQHF. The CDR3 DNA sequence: TGCGCCAGCAGCTTGGCAGGGGGACAGCCCCAGCATTTT.

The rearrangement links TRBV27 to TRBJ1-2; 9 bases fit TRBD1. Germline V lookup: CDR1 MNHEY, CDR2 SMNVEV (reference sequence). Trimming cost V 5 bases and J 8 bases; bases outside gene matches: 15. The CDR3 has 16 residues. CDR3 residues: CASSGSIRQGVRGYTF. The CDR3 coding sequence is TGTGCCAGCAGTGGCAGTATCCGACAGGGGGTTAGGGGCTACACCTTC.

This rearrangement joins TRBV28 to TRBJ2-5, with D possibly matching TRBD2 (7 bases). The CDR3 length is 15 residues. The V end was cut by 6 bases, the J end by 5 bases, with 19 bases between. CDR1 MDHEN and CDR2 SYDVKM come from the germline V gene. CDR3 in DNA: TGTGCCAGCAGCTCATATGGCGGGGGCGATGAGACCCAGTACTTC. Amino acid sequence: CASSSYGGGDETQYF. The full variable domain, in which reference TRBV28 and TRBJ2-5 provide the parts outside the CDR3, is DVKVTQSSRYLVKRTGEKVFLECVQDMDHENMFWYRQDPGLGLRLIYFSYDVKMKEKGDIPEGYSVSREKKERFSLILESASTNQTSMYLCASSSYGGGDETQYFGPGTRLLVL.

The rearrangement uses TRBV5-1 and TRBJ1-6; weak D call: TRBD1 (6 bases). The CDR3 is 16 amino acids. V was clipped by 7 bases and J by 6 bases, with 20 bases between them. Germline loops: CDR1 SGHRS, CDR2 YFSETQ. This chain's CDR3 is CASRARGGEGNSPLHF. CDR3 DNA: TGCGCCAGCCGGGCCCGGGGGGGCGAGGGTAATTCACCCCTCCACTTT. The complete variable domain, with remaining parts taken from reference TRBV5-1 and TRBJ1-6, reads KAGVTQTPRYLIKTRGQQVTLSCSPISGHRSVSWYQQTPGQGLQFLFEYFSETQRNKGNFPGRFSGRQFSNSRSEMNVSTLELGDSALYLCASRARGGEGNSPLHFGNGTRLTVT.

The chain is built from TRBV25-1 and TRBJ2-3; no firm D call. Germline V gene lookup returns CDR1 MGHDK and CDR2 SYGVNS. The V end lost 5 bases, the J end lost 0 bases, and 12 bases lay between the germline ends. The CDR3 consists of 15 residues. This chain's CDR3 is CASSTHSSSTDTQYF. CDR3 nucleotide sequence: TGTGCCAGCAGTACCCACAGCAGTAGCACAGATACGCAGTATTTT.

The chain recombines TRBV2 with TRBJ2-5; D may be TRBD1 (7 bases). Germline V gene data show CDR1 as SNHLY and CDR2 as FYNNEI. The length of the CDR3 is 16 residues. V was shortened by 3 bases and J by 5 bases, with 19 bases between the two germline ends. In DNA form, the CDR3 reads TGTGCCAGCAGTGAGGGACCAGGGGGGTTCTCGGAGACCCAGTACTTC. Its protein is CASSEGPGGFSETQYF.

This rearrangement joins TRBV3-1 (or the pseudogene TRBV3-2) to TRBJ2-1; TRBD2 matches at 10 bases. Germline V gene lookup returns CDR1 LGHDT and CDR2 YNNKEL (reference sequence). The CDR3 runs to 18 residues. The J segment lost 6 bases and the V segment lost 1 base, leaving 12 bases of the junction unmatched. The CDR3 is CASSQGRPKRGGFNEQFF. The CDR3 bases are TGTGCCAGCAGCCAAGGACGTCCCAAGCGGGGGGGTTTCAATGAGCAGTTCTTC.

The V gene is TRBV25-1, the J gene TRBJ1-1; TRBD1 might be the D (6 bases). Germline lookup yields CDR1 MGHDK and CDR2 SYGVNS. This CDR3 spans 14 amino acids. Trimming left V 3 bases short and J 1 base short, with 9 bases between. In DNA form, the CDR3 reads TGTGCCAGCAGTGACGACAGGAGGAACACTGAAGCTTTCTTT. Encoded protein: CASSDDRRNTEAFF.

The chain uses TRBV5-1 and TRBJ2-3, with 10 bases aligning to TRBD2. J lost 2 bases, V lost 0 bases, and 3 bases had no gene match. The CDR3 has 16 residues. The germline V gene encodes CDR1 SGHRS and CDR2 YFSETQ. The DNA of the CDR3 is TGCGCCAGCAGCTTGGGGACTAGCGGCTACACAGATACGCAGTATTTT. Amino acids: CASSLGTSGYTDTQYF.

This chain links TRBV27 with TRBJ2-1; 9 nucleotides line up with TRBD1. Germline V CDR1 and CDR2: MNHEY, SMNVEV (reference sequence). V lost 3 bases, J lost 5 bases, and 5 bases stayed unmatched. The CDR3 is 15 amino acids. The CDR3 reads CASSFPGTGHNEQFF. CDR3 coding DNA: TGTGCCAGCAGTTTCCCCGGGACAGGGCACAATGAGCAGTTCTTC.

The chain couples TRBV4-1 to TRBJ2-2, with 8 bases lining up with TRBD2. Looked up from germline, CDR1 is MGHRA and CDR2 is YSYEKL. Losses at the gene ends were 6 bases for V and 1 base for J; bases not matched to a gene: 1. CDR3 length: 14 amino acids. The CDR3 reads CASRGLENTGELFF. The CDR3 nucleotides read TGCGCCAGCAGGGGACTAGAGAACACCGGGGAGCTGTTTTTT.